This TCR beta chain is from a study of blood T cell repertoires in COVID-19. Participant reports of clinical history set cohort assignment. CDR1 is SGHAT and CDR2 is FQNNGV in the germline V gene. The V segment lost 5 bases and the J segment 2 bases; nucleotides outside the gene matches: 13. CDR3 size: 17 residues. Produced via immunoSEQ multiplex PCR; TCRdb's table is partial and in-frame only. The sample includes some 250,000 clones, approximately 85% of them seen just once. The genes are TRBV11-2 and TRBJ2-7; 9 bases are shared with TRBD1. The sample consisted of PBMCs or T cells enriched from blood (not recorded which). The receptor was derived from a woman aged 45 to 65 who had recovered from COVID-19. In DNA, the CDR3 is TGTGCCAGCAGCCCGCATTTTGGGACAGGGAATGCCTACGAGCAGTACTTC. Amino acids: CASSPHFGTGNAYEQYF.